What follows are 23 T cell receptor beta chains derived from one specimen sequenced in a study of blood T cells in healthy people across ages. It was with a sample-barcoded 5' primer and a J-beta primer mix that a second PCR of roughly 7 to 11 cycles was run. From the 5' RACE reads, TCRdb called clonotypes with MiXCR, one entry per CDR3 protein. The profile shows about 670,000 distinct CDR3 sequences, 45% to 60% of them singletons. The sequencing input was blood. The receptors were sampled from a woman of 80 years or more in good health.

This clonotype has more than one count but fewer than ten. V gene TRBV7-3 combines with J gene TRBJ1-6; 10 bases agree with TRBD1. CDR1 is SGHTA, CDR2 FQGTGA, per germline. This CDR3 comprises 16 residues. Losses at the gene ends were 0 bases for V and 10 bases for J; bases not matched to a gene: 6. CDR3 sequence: CASSLTGQGLRSPLHF. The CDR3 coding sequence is TGTGCCAGCAGCTTAACGGGACAGGGGCTCAGATCACCCCTCCACTTT.

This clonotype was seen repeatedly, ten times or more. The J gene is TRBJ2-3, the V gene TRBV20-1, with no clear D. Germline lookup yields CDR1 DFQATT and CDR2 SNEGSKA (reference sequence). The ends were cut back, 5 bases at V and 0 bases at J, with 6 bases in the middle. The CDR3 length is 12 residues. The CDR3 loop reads CSACGSTDTQYF. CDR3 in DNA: TGCAGTGCTTGTGGGAGCACAGATACGCAGTATTTT.

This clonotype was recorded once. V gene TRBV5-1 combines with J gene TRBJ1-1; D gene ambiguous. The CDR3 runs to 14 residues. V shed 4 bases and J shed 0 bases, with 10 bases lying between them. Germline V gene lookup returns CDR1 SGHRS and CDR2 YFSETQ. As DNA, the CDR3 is TGCGCCAGCAGCCGAAGTTACATGAACACTGAAGCTTTCTTT. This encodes CASSRSYMNTEAFF. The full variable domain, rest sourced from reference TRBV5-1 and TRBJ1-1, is KAGVTQTPRYLIKTRGQQVTLSCSPISGHRSVSWYQQTPGQGLQFLFEYFSETQRNKGNFPGRFSGRQFSNSRSEMNVSTLELGDSALYLCASSRSYMNTEAFFGQGTRLTVV.

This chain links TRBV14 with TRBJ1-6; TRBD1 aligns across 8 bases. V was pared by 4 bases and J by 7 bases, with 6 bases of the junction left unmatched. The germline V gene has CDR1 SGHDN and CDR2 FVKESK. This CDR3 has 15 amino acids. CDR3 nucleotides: TGTGCCAGCAGCCCAAGGACAGGGACAAATTCACCCCTCCACTTT. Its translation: CASSPRTGTNSPLHF.

CDR3 sequence: CASSFKGQALSGANVLTF. The CDR3 coding sequence is TGTGCCAGCAGTTTTAAGGGACAGGCCCTCTCTGGGGCCAACGTCCTGACTTTC. This chain connects TRBV12-3 or TRBV12-4 to TRBJ2-6; 8 positions agree with TRBD1. The ends lost 3 bases at V and 0 bases at J; junction bases unmatched: 7. This CDR3 region has 18 residues.

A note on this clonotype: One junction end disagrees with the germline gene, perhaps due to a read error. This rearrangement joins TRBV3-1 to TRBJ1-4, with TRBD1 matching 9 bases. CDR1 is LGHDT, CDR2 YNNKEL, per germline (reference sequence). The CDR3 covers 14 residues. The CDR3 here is CTSSQQGADEKLFF. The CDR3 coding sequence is TGTACCAGCAGCCAACAGGGGGCGGATGAAAAACTGTTTTTT.

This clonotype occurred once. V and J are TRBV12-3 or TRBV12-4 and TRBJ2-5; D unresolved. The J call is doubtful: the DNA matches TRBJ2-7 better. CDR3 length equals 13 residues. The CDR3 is CASSLGPSGEQYF. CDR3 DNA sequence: TGTGCCAGCAGTCTTGGACCATCGGGCGAGCAGTACTTC.

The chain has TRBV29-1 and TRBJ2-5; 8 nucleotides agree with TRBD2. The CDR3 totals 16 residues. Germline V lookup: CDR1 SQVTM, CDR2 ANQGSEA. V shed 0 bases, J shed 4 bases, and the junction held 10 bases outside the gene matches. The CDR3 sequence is CSVEEGGFLAGETQYF. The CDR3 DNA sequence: TGCAGCGTTGAAGAGGGGGGTTTTCTAGCGGGAGAGACCCAGTACTTC.

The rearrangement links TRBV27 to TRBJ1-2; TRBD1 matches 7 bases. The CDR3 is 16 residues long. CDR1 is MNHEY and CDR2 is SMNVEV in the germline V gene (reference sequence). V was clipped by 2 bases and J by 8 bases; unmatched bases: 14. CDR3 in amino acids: CASSLREGGAKGGYTF. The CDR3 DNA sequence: TGTGCCAGCAGTTTAAGAGAAGGGGGCGCTAAAGGAGGCTACACCTTC.

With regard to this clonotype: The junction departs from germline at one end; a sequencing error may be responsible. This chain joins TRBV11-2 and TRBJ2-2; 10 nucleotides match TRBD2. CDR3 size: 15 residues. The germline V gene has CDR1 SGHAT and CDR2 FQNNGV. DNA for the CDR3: TGTGCCAACAGCTTAGCTAGCGGGGGCACCGGGGAGCTGTTTTTT. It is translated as CANSLASGGTGELFF.

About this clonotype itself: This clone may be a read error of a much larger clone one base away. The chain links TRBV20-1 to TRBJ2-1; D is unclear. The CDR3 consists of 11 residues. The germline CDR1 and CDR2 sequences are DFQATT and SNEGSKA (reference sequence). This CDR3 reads CSAPPFNERFF. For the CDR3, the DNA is TGCAGTGCTCCACCGTTCAATGAGCGGTTCTTC.

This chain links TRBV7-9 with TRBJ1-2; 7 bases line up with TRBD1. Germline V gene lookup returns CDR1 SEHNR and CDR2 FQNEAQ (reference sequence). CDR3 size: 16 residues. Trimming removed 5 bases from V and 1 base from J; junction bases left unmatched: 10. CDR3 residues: CASSRRGLELNYGYTF. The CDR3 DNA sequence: TGTGCCAGCAGCCGCAGGGGGTTAGAACTTAACTATGGCTACACCTTC.

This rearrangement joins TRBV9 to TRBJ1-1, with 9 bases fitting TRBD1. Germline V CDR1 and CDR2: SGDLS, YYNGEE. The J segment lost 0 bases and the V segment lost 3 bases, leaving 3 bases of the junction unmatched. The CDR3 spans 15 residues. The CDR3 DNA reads TGTGCCAGCAGCGGCCGGACAGGGGTGAACACTGAAGCTTTCTTT. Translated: CASSGRTGVNTEAFF.

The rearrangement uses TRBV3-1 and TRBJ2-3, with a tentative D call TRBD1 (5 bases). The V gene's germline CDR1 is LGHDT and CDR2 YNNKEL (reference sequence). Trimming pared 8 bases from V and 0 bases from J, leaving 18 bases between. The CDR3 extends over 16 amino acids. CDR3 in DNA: TGTGCCAGCGCCCCTCCGGCAGGGCCTAGCACAGATACGCAGTATTTT. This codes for CASAPPAGPSTDTQYF.

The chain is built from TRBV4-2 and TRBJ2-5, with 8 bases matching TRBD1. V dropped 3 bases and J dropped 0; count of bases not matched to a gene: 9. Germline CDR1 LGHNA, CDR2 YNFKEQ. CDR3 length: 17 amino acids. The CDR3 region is CASSQDLNRGYQETQYF. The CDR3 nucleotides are TGTGCCAGCAGCCAGGACCTCAACAGGGGGTACCAAGAGACCCAGTACTTC.

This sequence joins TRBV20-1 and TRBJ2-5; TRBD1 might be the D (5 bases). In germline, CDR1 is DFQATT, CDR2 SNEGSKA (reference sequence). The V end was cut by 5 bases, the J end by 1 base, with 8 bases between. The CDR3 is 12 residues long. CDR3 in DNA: TGCAGTGCTGCTAGGGGCCAAGAGACCCAGTACTTC. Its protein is CSAARGQETQYF.

The CDR3: CASSLDYAVNTEAFF. For the CDR3, the DNA is TGTGCCAGCAGCTTAGACTACGCGGTGAACACTGAAGCTTTCTTT. The chain has TRBV7-2 and TRBJ1-1; D not certain. Per the germline V gene, CDR1 is SGHTA and CDR2 is FQGNSA. V dropped 1 base and J dropped 0 bases, with 9 bases sitting between them. The CDR3 length is 15 residues.

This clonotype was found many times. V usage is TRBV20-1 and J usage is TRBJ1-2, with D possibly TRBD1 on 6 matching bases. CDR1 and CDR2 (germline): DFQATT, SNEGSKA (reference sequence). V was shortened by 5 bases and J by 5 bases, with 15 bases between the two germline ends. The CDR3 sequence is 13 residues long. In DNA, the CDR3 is TGCAGTGCTCCACGGACAGCCGATTATGGCTACACCTTC. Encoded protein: CSAPRTADYGYTF.

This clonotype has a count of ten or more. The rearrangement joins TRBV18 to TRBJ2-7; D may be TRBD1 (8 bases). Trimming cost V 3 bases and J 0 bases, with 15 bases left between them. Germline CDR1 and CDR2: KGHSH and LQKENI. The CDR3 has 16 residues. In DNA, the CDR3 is TGTGCCAGCTCACCGGGGGGGACAGGCCTCTCCTACGAGCAGTACTTC. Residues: CASSPGGTGLSYEQYF. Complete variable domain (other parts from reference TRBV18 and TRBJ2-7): NAGVMQNPRHLVRRRGQEARLRCSPMKGHSHVYWYRQLPEEGLKFMVYLQKENIIDESGMPKERFSAEFPKEGPSILRIQQVVRGDSAAYFCASSPGGTGLSYEQYFGPGTRLTVT.

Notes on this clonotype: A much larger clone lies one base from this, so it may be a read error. The CDR3 DNA reads as TGTGCCATCAGTGAAATAGGTGGTAACAATGGGCAGTTCTTC. Translated: CAISEIGGNNGQFF. The V call is TRBV10-3, the J call TRBJ2-1, with unresolved D. The CDR3 contains 14 residues. Germline values: CDR1 ENHRY, CDR2 SYGVKD.

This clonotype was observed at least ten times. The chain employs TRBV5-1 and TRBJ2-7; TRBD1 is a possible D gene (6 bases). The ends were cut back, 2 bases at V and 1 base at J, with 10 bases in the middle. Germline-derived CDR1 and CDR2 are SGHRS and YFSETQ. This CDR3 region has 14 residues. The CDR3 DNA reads TGCGCCAGCAGCTTACAGGGCCAATCCTACGAGCAGTACTTC. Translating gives CASSLQGQSYEQYF.

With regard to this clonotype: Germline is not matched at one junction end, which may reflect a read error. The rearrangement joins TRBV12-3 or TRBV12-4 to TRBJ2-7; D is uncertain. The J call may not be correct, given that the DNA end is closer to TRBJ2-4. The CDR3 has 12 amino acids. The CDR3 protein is CAISFSKNIQYF. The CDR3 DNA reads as TGTGCCATCAGTTTTTCCAAAAACATTCAGTACTTC.

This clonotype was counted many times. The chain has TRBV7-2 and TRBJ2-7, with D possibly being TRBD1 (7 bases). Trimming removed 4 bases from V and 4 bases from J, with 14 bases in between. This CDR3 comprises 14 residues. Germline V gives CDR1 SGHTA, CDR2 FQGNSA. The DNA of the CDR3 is TGTGCCAGCAGCTCATGGGCAGGGGGGTACGAGCAGTACTTC. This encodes CASSSWAGGYEQYF.